The 6 T cell receptor beta chains below come from one sample, sequenced in a study of memory CD4+ T cells and cytomegalovirus serostatus. TCRdb keeps only in-frame clones here, not all; method: immunoSEQ multiplex PCR. The sample contains 70,000 to 90,000 clones, 75% to 85% of which appear only once. The sort gate was single viable CD3+CD4+CD8-CD45RO+ cells for memory CD4+ T cells. Sequencing was carried out using memory CD4+ T cells from blood. The receptors come from an adult in good health and CMV-seropositive.

This rearrangement joins TRBV11-3 to TRBJ1-1, with D tentatively TRBD1 (5 bases). Trimming took off 4 bases at V and 1 base at J, with 10 bases between the two ends. The CDR3 sequence is 14 residues long. Germline CDR1 reads SGHNT; CDR2 reads YENEEA. The CDR3 DNA reads as TGTGCCAGCAGCTCCAGGGTCCGGAACACTGAAGCTTTCTTT. As protein: CASSSRVRNTEAFF.

The V and J genes are TRBV29-1 and TRBJ2-1, with TRBD2 matching 9 bases. This CDR3 contains 13 residues. The germline V gene encodes CDR1 SQVTM and CDR2 ANQGSEA. V was pared by 4 bases and J by 4 bases, with 2 bases of the junction left unmatched. For the CDR3, the DNA is TGCAGCGTTGGGGCGGGAGGGTACAATGAGCAGTTCTTC. This sequence encodes CSVGAGGYNEQFF.

V gene TRBV9 combines with J gene TRBJ1-1, with D hard to call. From germline, CDR1 is SGDLS and CDR2 YYNGEE. CDR3 size: 13 residues. Trimming removed 4 bases at V and 0 bases at J, with 7 bases between. As DNA, the CDR3 is TGTGCCAGCAGCCCGCCGGTGAACACTGAAGCTTTCTTT. Its protein is CASSPPVNTEAFF. Variable domain in full (rest from reference TRBV9 and TRBJ1-1): DSGVTQTPKHLITATGQRVTLRCSPRSGDLSVYWYQQSLDQGLQFLIQYYNGEERAKGNILERFSAQQFPDLHSELNLSSLELGDSALYFCASSPPVNTEAFFGQGTRLTVV.

The V gene is TRBV19, the J gene TRBJ2-5; D gene unclear. Deletions cut 8 bases from V and 5 bases from J, with 12 bases between. The CDR3 runs 12 residues. CDR1 and CDR2 (germline): LNHDA, SQIVND (reference sequence). Here the CDR3 reads CASANTRETQYF. DNA for the CDR3: TGTGCCAGTGCGAACACCCGGGAGACCCAGTACTTC.

The chain couples TRBV5-4 to TRBJ2-3; 7 bases fit TRBD2. CDR1 is SGHNT, CDR2 YYREEE, per germline (reference sequence). This CDR3 comprises 15 residues. Trimming took 4 bases from V and 2 from J; bases not matched to a gene: 7. CDR3 sequence: CASSLREAHTDTQYF. DNA for the CDR3: TGTGCCAGCAGCCTCCGGGAGGCACACACAGATACGCAGTATTTT.

The genes are TRBV11-3 and TRBJ1-1, with a possible D match to TRBD1 (6 bases). V gave up 5 bases and J gave up 1 base, with 11 bases separating them. The CDR3 is made up of 14 amino acids. CDR1 and CDR2 (germline): SGHNT, YENEEA. CDR3 bases: TGTGCCAGCAGCCAACAGACAGGGAACACTGAAGCTTTCTTT. It translates to CASSQQTGNTEAFF. The full variable domain, in which reference TRBV11-3 and TRBJ1-1 provide the parts outside the CDR3, is EAGVVQSPRYKIIEKKQPVAFWCNPISGHNTLYWYLQNLGQGPELLIRYENEEAVDDSQLPKDRFSAERLKGVDSTLKIQPAELGDSAVYLCASSQQTGNTEAFFGQGTRLTVV.